What follows are 18 T cell receptor beta chains derived from one specimen sequenced in a study of T cell changes during pregnancy in multiple sclerosis (dated by TCRdb to about 2019). Library creation used the immunoSEQ multiplex PCR assay. The source is immuneACCESS, and TCRdb retained only in-frame sequences with V and J called. Part of the clones is not carried over; for the studies checked, unresolved V genes explain less than half of this, and the remainder is unexplained. The sample yields approximately 28,000 clones; about 88% were counted once. Together, the top ten hold 5.5% to 7% of the sample. The sequencing here drew on CD8+ T cells from peripheral blood mononuclear cells, taken in the second trimester of pregnancy. These receptors all stem from a female donor with multiple sclerosis, enrolled in a pregnancy study.

This clone was counted a single time. The chain couples TRBV4-1 to TRBJ2-3, with 12 bases lining up with TRBD2. V lost 1 base to trimming and J lost 2 bases; unmatched junction nucleotides: 4. The CDR3 totals 17 residues. Germline V CDR1 and CDR2: MGHRA, YSYEKL. The CDR3 bases are TGCGCCAGCAGCCAAGGCCTAGCGGGAGGGCCCACAGATACGCAGTATTTT. Translating gives CASSQGLAGGPTDTQYF.

This clone was counted once. The V call is TRBV27, the J call TRBJ2-1; 7 nucleotides agree with TRBD1. Germline CDR1 MNHEY, CDR2 SMNVEV (reference sequence). V dropped 9 bases and J dropped 4; count of bases not matched to a gene: 12. This CDR3 spans 15 amino acids. The CDR3 DNA is TGTGCCAGTAAAATTTCGGGACAGCATTACAATGAGCAGTTCTTC. The encoded protein is CASKISGQHYNEQFF.

V usage is TRBV7-9 and J usage is TRBJ2-7, with 12 nucleotides matching TRBD2. The V and J ends lost 2 bases and 2 bases, in that order; junction bases with no gene match: 10. Germline lookup yields CDR1 SEHNR and CDR2 FQNEAQ (reference sequence). The CDR3 has 18 amino acids. For the CDR3, the DNA is TGTGCCAGCAGCTTATCGGAAGGACTAGCGGGAAGCACCTACGAGCAGTACTTC. Protein sequence: CASSLSEGLAGSTYEQYF.

J is TRBJ2-1 and V is TRBV6-6, with 7 nucleotides matching TRBD2. The length of the CDR3 is 13 residues. Germline CDR1 reads MNHNY; CDR2 reads SVGAGI (reference sequence). The J segment lost 4 bases and the V segment lost 7 bases, leaving 4 bases of the junction unmatched. The chain's CDR3 is CASTSGYYNEQFF. The CDR3 DNA follows: TGTGCCAGCACTAGCGGATATTACAATGAGCAGTTCTTC.

This clone was picked up a small number of times. V gene TRBV7-9 combines with J gene TRBJ2-7, with 8 bases identical to TRBD2. The germline V gene encodes CDR1 SEHNR and CDR2 FQNEAQ (reference sequence). CDR3 length: 14 amino acids. Trimming took 6 bases from V and 4 from J; bases not matched to a gene: 8. CDR3 nucleotide sequence: TGTGCCAGCAGTAATCTAGCGGGCCTATACGAGCAGTACTTC. Translating gives CASSNLAGLYEQYF. The complete variable domain, with remaining parts taken from reference TRBV7-9 and TRBJ2-7, reads DTGVSQNPRHKITKRGQNVTFRCDPISEHNRLYWYRQTLGQGPEFLTYFQNEAQLEKSRLLSDRFSAERPKGSFSTLEIQRTEQGDSAMYLCASSNLAGLYEQYFGPGTRLTVT.

In this sample, this clone turned up once. The chain has TRBV30 and TRBJ2-2; D remains unclear. From germline, CDR1 is GTSNPN and CDR2 SVGIG (reference sequence). V dropped 3 bases and J dropped 3 bases, with 8 bases sitting between them. This CDR3 comprises 13 residues. In DNA, the CDR3 is TGTGCCTGGAGCGGCGGATACACCGGGGAGCTGTTTTTT. Its translation is CAWSGGYTGELFF.

The chain couples TRBV4-3 to TRBJ2-7; D might be TRBD1 (5 bases). Germline CDR1 LGHNA, CDR2 YSLEER. The V end lost 0 bases, the J end lost 2 bases, and 11 bases lay between the germline ends. The CDR3 loop spans 15 amino acids. CDR3 nucleotides: TGCGCCAGCAGCCAAGACAGGGCCCGACCCTACGAGCAGTACTTC. This encodes CASSQDRARPYEQYF.

V gene TRBV6-5 combines with J gene TRBJ2-3, with 9 nucleotides matching TRBD2. The V and J ends lost 6 bases and 1 base, in that order; junction bases with no gene match: 5. The germline gives CDR1 MNHEY, CDR2 SVGAGI. The CDR3 runs to 15 residues. The DNA for the CDR3 is TGTGCCAGCAGCCGGATAGCGGGAGGCACAGATACGCAGTATTTT. Its protein product is CASSRIAGGTDTQYF.

V and J are TRBV2 and TRBJ2-1, with 13 bases aligning to TRBD2. The junction had 4 bases not matched to a gene; V was cut back by 4 bases and J by 7 bases. The CDR3 consists of 15 residues. Germline CDR1 is SNHLY and CDR2 is FYNNEI. The CDR3 sequence: CASSGTSGSGNEQFF. The DNA of the CDR3 is TGTGCCAGCAGTGGGACTAGCGGGAGCGGGAATGAGCAGTTCTTC. Using reference TRBV2 and TRBJ2-1 for the parts outside the CDR3, the full variable domain is EPEVTQTPSHQVTQMGQEVILRCVPISNHLYFYWYRQILGQKVEFLVSFYNNEISEKSEIFDDQFSVERPDGSNFTLKIRSTKLEDSAMYFCASSGTSGSGNEQFFGPGTRLTVL.

Comment on this clone: Its ends do not fully match the called genes, so a read error is possible. The chain links TRBV4-1 to TRBJ1-2; D gene unclear. Germline CDR1 is MGHRA and CDR2 is YSYEKL. The CDR3 runs 13 residues. CDR3 coding DNA: TGCGCCAGCAGACAAGATCTGGCCGGAGTCTACACCTTC. It is translated as CASRQDLAGVYTF.

V is TRBV15 and J is TRBJ2-3; D is possibly TRBD2 (5 bases). The length of the CDR3 is 13 residues. V lost 2 bases and J 6 bases, leaving 9 bases between the germline ends. Germline V gene lookup returns CDR1 LNHNV and CDR2 YYDKDF (reference sequence). CDR3: CATSRRGSDTQYF. In DNA form, the CDR3 reads TGTGCCACCAGCAGACGAGGGAGCGATACGCAGTATTTT.

This rearrangement joins TRBV2 to TRBJ2-3, with 10 bases lining up with TRBD2. V gave up 7 bases and J gave up 9 bases; unmatched junction bases: 25. This CDR3 region has 19 residues. Germline V lookup: CDR1 SNHLY, CDR2 FYNNEI. CDR3 loop: CASIPQREGPGPLQSTQYF. The CDR3, as DNA: TGTGCCAGCATTCCCCAGCGGGAGGGCCCCGGACCTCTCCAGTCCACGCAGTATTTT.

The chain employs TRBV11-2 and TRBJ1-2; TRBD1 agrees at 9 bases. The CDR3 sequence is 15 residues long. The V and J ends lost 3 bases and 2 bases, in that order; junction bases with no gene match: 4. Germline loops: CDR1 SGHAT, CDR2 FQNNGV. CDR3 DNA: TGTGCCAGCAGCTTCCACGGGACAGGGAACTATGGCTACACCTTC. Translated: CASSFHGTGNYGYTF.

The V gene is TRBV5-6, the J gene TRBJ2-1; TRBD1 agrees at 7 bases. Germline-derived CDR1 and CDR2 are SGHDT and YYEEEE. The CDR3 extends over 17 amino acids. V dropped 1 base and J dropped 4; count of bases not matched to a gene: 11. CDR3 residues: CASSLFPLGQIYNEQFF. CDR3 nucleotides: TGTGCCAGCAGCTTGTTTCCGTTGGGACAGATATACAATGAGCAGTTCTTC.

The J gene is TRBJ2-1, the V gene TRBV4-2, with TRBD2 identical over 9 bases. V shed 0 bases and J 2 bases; nucleotides not matched to a gene: 5. Germline assignment: CDR1 LGHNA and CDR2 YNFKEQ. This CDR3 spans 17 amino acids. In DNA form, the CDR3 reads TGTGCCAGCAGCCAAGATAGGGCTAGCGGGACCTACAATGAGCAGTTCTTC. It encodes CASSQDRASGTYNEQFF.

The genes are TRBV7-9 and TRBJ2-7; no clear D gene. Trimming took off 3 bases at V and 4 bases at J, with 10 bases between the two ends. There are 13 residues in the CDR3. Germline V lookup: CDR1 SEHNR, CDR2 FQNEAQ (reference sequence). The CDR3 nucleotides are TGTGCCAGCAGCTTTTCCGGAGTTTACGAGCAGTACTTC. It specifies CASSFSGVYEQYF. Filled out from reference TRBV7-9 and TRBJ2-7, the complete variable domain reads DTGVSQNPRHKITKRGQNVTFRCDPISEHNRLYWYRQTLGQGPEFLTYFQNEAQLEKSRLLSDRFSAERPKGSFSTLEIQRTEQGDSAMYLCASSFSGVYEQYFGPGTRLTVT.

On this clone itself: A much larger clone sits a single nucleotide away, making a read error possible. This chain uses TRBV4-3 with TRBJ2-3; 11 nucleotides match TRBD2. Germline assignment: CDR1 LGHNA and CDR2 YSLEER. The V gene end was trimmed by 2 bases and the J gene end by 4 bases; junction bases not matched to a gene: 2. CDR3 size: 15 residues. CDR3 residues: CASSQTSGSPDTQYF. For the CDR3, the DNA is TGCGCCAGCAGCCAAACTAGCGGGAGTCCAGATACGCAGTATTTT.

This chain uses TRBV13 with TRBJ2-1; TRBD2 matches at 7 bases. Unmatched junction bases numbered 1, after V lost 5 bases and J lost 6 bases. The CDR3 totals 12 residues. CDR1 and CDR2 from the germline V gene are PRHDT and FYEKMQ (reference sequence). CDR3 amino acids: CASSRTSNEQFF. CDR3 nucleotide sequence: TGTGCCAGCAGCCGGACTAGCAATGAGCAGTTCTTC.